This T cell receptor (beta chain) was found in a study of preoperative IRX-2 immunotherapy in early breast cancer. The sample holds a few counts of this clone. The treatment is: preoperative locoregional IRX-2 cytokine immunotherapy. Samples came from a phase Ib trial of preoperative locoregional IRX-2 cytokine immunotherapy. Sequencing was performed with immunoSEQ multiplex PCR; in TCRdb, only in-frame clones are kept and a portion is missing. The sample has roughly 99,000 clones, roughly 89% seen once; the top ten hold roughly 2%. The sequence was obtained from a human donor with breast cancer. This specimen consisted of tumor tissue, obtained after IRX-2 immunotherapy.

CDR3 coding DNA: TGTGCCAGCAGATTAGTGCGGACTGAAGCTTTCTTT. It translates to CASRLVRTEAFF. The chain recombines TRBV2 with TRBJ1-1; D remains ambiguous. Germline V CDR1 and CDR2: SNHLY, FYNNEI. The germline V and J ends were trimmed by 6 bases and 5 bases, with 10 bases remaining between them. CDR3 length equals 12 residues.